Listed here is a single T cell receptor (beta chain). The antigen is not known. PCR primers comprised 60 Vbeta and 13 Jbeta primers. Here immunoSEQ multiplex PCR was the method, and the copy in TCRdb shows in-frame clones only, minus some. The data contain roughly 140,000 clones, over 75% of them seen just once; the ten biggest clones take up around 2.4%. V lost 6 bases to trimming and J lost 0 bases; unmatched junction nucleotides: 5. The CDR3 is 15 amino acids. Germline V gene lookup returns CDR1 ENHRY and CDR2 SYGVKD. The entry originates in a study of cytomegalovirus exposure and HLA in healthy donors. The study, taken as a whole, reports: TCR beta chains numbering some 160 were designated cytomegalovirus-associated.

The chain links TRBV10-3 to TRBJ2-7, with 10 bases that match TRBD2. The sequencing sample was made of PBMCs. This TCR was sampled from a male donor in good health and CMV-seronegative. This CDR3 reads CAISPTSGTSYEQYF. The DNA for the CDR3 is TGTGCCATCAGCCCTACTAGCGGGACCTCCTACGAGCAGTACTTC.